The 7 T cell receptor beta chains reported below all come from one sample, sequenced in a study of T cell clones after liver transplantation. Sequencing used immunoSEQ multiplex PCR; TCRdb keeps in-frame clones, though not all of them. The sample yields tens of thousands of clones, 70% to 85% seen once. Sequencing was performed on CD4+ T cells from blood, taken about 46 months after liver transplant. These receptors came from a human patient who received a liver transplant. Some T cells may trace back to the graft donor.

This clone was seen a handful of times. This chain connects TRBV28 to TRBJ1-1; D possibly corresponds to TRBD1 (5 bases). The CDR3 spans 15 residues. Trimming removed 4 bases from V and 5 bases from J, with 17 bases in between. CDR1 and CDR2 from the germline V gene are MDHEN and SYDVKM. In DNA, the CDR3 is TGTGCCAGCAGTTCCCGCATAGGGGTAGGGACTGAAGCTTTCTTT. It is translated as CASSSRIGVGTEAFF.

The rearrangement joins TRBV6-6 to TRBJ2-7, with D perhaps being TRBD1 or TRBD2 (5 bases each). Trimming pared 10 bases from V and 2 bases from J, leaving 21 bases between. This CDR3 is 15 amino acids long. Germline assignment: CDR1 MNHNY and CDR2 SVGAGI (reference sequence). Here the CDR3 DNA reads TGTGCCACCAGAGCCGAGGGCAGGGCCACCTACGAGCAGTACTTC. Protein: CATRAEGRATYEQYF.

This rearrangement joins TRBV5-1 to TRBJ1-1, with TRBD1 matching over 7 bases. CDR1 and CDR2 from the germline V gene are SGHRS and YFSETQ. The CDR3 loop spans 14 amino acids. J gave up 4 bases and V 3 bases, and 6 bases lay outside the gene matches. In nucleotides, the CDR3 is TGCGCCAGCAGCTGGAAGGGGGCACCCACTGAAGCTTTCTTT. Amino acids: CASSWKGAPTEAFF.

The chain couples TRBV10-3 to TRBJ2-7, with D maybe TRBD2 (6 bases). This CDR3 region has 12 residues. CDR1 is ENHRY and CDR2 is SYGVKD in the germline V gene. Trimming stripped 5 bases from V and 6 bases from J, with 11 bases between. The DNA for the CDR3 is TGTGCCATCAGTTCCACGGGAGCCGAGCAGTACTTC. Its translation: CAISSTGAEQYF.

A few counts support this clone. The chain combines TRBV10-2 with TRBJ2-7; tentative D call: TRBD1 (5 bases). V was clipped by 8 bases and J by 2 bases, with 13 bases between them. There are 13 residues in the CDR3. Germline V CDR1 and CDR2: WSHSY, SAAADI. This CDR3 reads CASGTQATYEQYF. The CDR3 DNA follows: TGCGCCAGCGGCACACAGGCGACCTACGAGCAGTACTTC.

This sequence joins TRBV6-1 and TRBJ1-4, with D hard to call. Germline V CDR1 and CDR2: MNHNS, SASEGT. Trimming took 7 bases from V and 5 from J, leaving 14 bases between them. The CDR3 totals 14 residues. The CDR3 reads CASNPFSPNEKLFF. The CDR3 DNA sequence: TGTGCCAGCAATCCCTTCTCTCCCAATGAAAAACTGTTTTTT.

V gene TRBV28 combines with J gene TRBJ1-2; 9 bases line up with TRBD1. With V trimmed by 9 bases and J by 2 bases, 1 base remained unmatched. CDR3 length: 12 residues. The V gene's germline CDR1 is MDHEN and CDR2 SYDVKM. Written as DNA, the CDR3 is TGTGCCAGTGACAGGGGGAACTATGGCTACACCTTC. Protein: CASDRGNYGYTF.